This T cell receptor (beta chain) was documented in a study of response to subunit inactivated influenza vaccine. Whole-study findings and limits: Researchers suggested that each seasonal influenza vaccination recruits few new T cells.

The CDR3 consists of 12 residues. Germline lookup yields CDR1 DFQATT and CDR2 SNEGSKA (reference sequence). V shed 7 bases and J shed 3 bases, with 11 bases lying between them. About this clonotype itself: Its specificity is not known.

TCRdb re-called the RT-PCR reads through MiXCR, storing one row per CDR3 protein. In the table there are around 480,000 distinct CDR3 sequences, approximately 11% of which are singletons. The V gene is TRBV20-1, the J gene TRBJ2-3; no clear D. This receptor was taken from a man aged 50 or older who received an inactivated influenza vaccine. Sequenced material: PBMCs from blood, taken roughly 45 days after vaccination. The CDR3 nucleotides read TGCAGTGGTTCCCGAACTACAGATACGCAGTATTTT. Amino acids: CSGSRTTDTQYF.